Presented here are 26 T cell receptor beta chains from one specimen sequenced in a study of blood T cell repertoires in COVID-19. The method was immunoSEQ multiplex PCR; TCRdb's version includes in-frame clones alone and lacks a portion of them. The sample has roughly 180,000 clones, roughly 80% seen once. The sample comprised peripheral blood. The source of these receptors is a woman aged 40-49 years with COVID-19, enrolled during active disease.

J is TRBJ2-3 and V is TRBV10-3; 9 bases match TRBD2. Trimming at V came to 0 bases and at J to 5 bases, leaving 15 bases not matched to a gene. In germline, CDR1 is ENHRY, CDR2 SYGVKD. This CDR3 spans 19 amino acids. CDR3 sequence (DNA): TGTGCCATCAGTGAGTCGATACTATTTAGCGGGAGAGGGGAAGATACGCAGTATTTT. It encodes CAISESILFSGRGEDTQYF.

The rearrangement joins TRBV4-2 to TRBJ2-1, with 12 bases identical to TRBD2. V lost 1 base to trimming and J lost 8 bases; unmatched junction nucleotides: 9. This CDR3 region has 17 residues. The germline V gene has CDR1 LGHNA and CDR2 YNFKEQ. CDR3 DNA sequence: TGTGCCAGCAGCCAAGTGACGACTAGCGGGAGAACCTATGAGCAGTTCTTC. It is translated as CASSQVTTSGRTYEQFF.

This chain uses TRBV6-5 with TRBJ1-1; possible D gene TRBD1, 6 bases. Between the trimmed V and J ends, which lost 6 bases and 7 bases, there was a span of 15 bases. Germline lookup yields CDR1 MNHEY and CDR2 SVGAGI. This CDR3 spans 13 amino acids. The CDR3 nucleotides read TGTGCCAGCAGCCAATCTGGACAGCTTGAAGCTTTCTTT. As protein: CASSQSGQLEAFF.

V and J are TRBV6-5 and TRBJ1-2; 10 positions agree with TRBD1. CDR1 and CDR2 from the germline V gene are MNHEY and SVGAGI. The CDR3 spans 15 residues. Trimming took 0 bases from V and 6 from J; bases not matched to a gene: 4. CDR3 amino acids: CASSYSDRGGNGYTF. The CDR3 bases are TGTGCCAGCAGTTACTCGGACAGGGGGGGAAATGGCTACACCTTC.

The chain's CDR3 is CASSAGLAGDLYNEQFF. Written as DNA, the CDR3 is TGTGCCAGCAGCGCGGGACTAGCGGGAGACCTTTACAATGAGCAGTTCTTC. The rearrangement links TRBV9 to TRBJ2-1; 14 bases align to TRBD2. Germline-derived CDR1 and CDR2 are SGDLS and YYNGEE. Losses at the gene ends were 3 bases for V and 4 bases for J; bases not matched to a gene: 6. The CDR3 covers 17 residues.

This clone was seen a handful of times. This chain joins TRBV19 and TRBJ2-7; TRBD2 is a possible D gene (7 bases). Germline CDR1 is LNHDA and CDR2 is SQIVND (reference sequence). V was pared by 5 bases and J by 5 bases, with 16 bases between. This CDR3 spans 14 amino acids. DNA of the CDR3: TGTGCCAGTAGTGAGGGGGGGGCCCGGGACGAGCAGTACTTC. Protein product: CASSEGGARDEQYF.

The rearrangement links TRBV7-9 to TRBJ1-2; a possible D gene is TRBD1 (5 bases). The V end was cut by 4 bases, the J end by 8 bases, with 8 bases between. Germline V gene lookup returns CDR1 SEHNR and CDR2 FQNEAQ (reference sequence). This CDR3 comprises 11 residues. The chain's CDR3 is CASSWGLGYTF. As DNA, the CDR3 is TGTGCCAGCAGCTGGGGACTCGGCTACACCTTC.

On this clone: A read error may produce the germline difference seen at one junction end. Written as DNA, the CDR3 is TGTGCTAGCAGCCCTTCCTATAGCTCTGGGGCCAACGTCCTGACTTTC. This translates into CASSPSYSSGANVLTF. The V gene is TRBV7-7, the J gene TRBJ2-6; no clear D. Germline V gene sequence: CDR1 SSHAT, CDR2 FNYEAQ (reference sequence). This CDR3 has 16 amino acids.

Only a few counts were recorded for this clone. The chain recombines TRBV27 with TRBJ1-1; 7 nucleotides match TRBD1. V lost 6 bases and J lost 0; bases outside the gene matches: 7. This CDR3 has 15 amino acids. CDR1 MNHEY and CDR2 SMNVEV come from the germline V gene (reference sequence). The CDR3 sequence is CASRYRGRMNTEAFF. CDR3 nucleotide sequence: TGTGCCAGCAGATACAGGGGACGAATGAACACTGAAGCTTTCTTT.

A single count supports this clone. The V call is TRBV12-3 or TRBV12-4, the J call TRBJ2-4; tentatively, D is TRBD1 (6 bases). The CDR3 has 13 residues. V lost 6 bases, J lost 5 bases, and 11 bases lay in between. CDR3 in amino acids: CASRDNRENIQYF. DNA for the CDR3: TGTGCCAGCAGAGATAACAGGGAAAACATTCAGTACTTC.

The chain is built from TRBV19 and TRBJ2-1; 7 nucleotides agree with TRBD2. The ends lost 6 bases at V and 5 bases at J; junction bases unmatched: 7. The CDR3 extends over 14 amino acids. The germline V gene encodes CDR1 LNHDA and CDR2 SQIVND (reference sequence). The CDR3 DNA reads TGTGCCAGTAGGACGGGGACTATCCACAATGAGCAGTTCTTC. It specifies CASRTGTIHNEQFF.

The V call is TRBV19, the J call TRBJ1-3, with D unresolved. The germline V and J ends were trimmed by 6 bases and 4 bases, with 10 bases remaining between them. This CDR3 comprises 13 residues. Germline CDR1 reads LNHDA; CDR2 reads SQIVND (reference sequence). CDR3 loop: CASRSASGNTIYF. The DNA for the CDR3 is TGTGCCAGTAGAAGTGCGTCAGGAAACACCATATATTTT.

This sequence joins TRBV19 and TRBJ1-5; 9 bases line up with TRBD1. The V segment lost 3 bases and the J segment 6 bases; nucleotides outside the gene matches: 6. Germline V gene sequence: CDR1 LNHDA, CDR2 SQIVND (reference sequence). This CDR3 has 15 residues. CDR3 amino acids: CASSIGTGSTQPQHF. CDR3 nucleotide sequence: TGTGCCAGTAGTATTGGGACAGGGTCAACTCAGCCCCAGCATTTT.

The V call is TRBV2, the J call TRBJ2-5, with 9 bases identical to TRBD1. V dropped 5 bases and J dropped 0; count of bases not matched to a gene: 4. Germline CDR1 is SNHLY and CDR2 is FYNNEI. The CDR3 extends over 15 amino acids. CDR3 residues: CASSTDRGDQETQYF. CDR3 bases: TGTGCCAGCAGTACGGACAGGGGAGACCAAGAGACCCAGTACTTC.

This clone was recorded once. The rearrangement uses TRBV19 and TRBJ1-4; D gene unclear. The CDR3 sequence is 16 residues long. CDR1 LNHDA and CDR2 SQIVND come from the germline V gene (reference sequence). Trimming pared 5 bases from V and 0 bases from J, leaving 13 bases between. In DNA, the CDR3 is TGTGCCAGTAGTCGCCGGAGCGGAGCAACTAATGAAAAACTGTTTTTT. Amino acids: CASSRRSGATNEKLFF.

The genes are TRBV27 and TRBJ2-5, with D hard to call. This CDR3 has 14 residues. V was cut by 4 bases and J by 4 bases, with 13 bases left in between. CDR1 is MNHEY, CDR2 SMNVEV, per germline (reference sequence). CDR3 sequence reads: CASSWLSSPETQYF. The CDR3 DNA sequence: TGTGCCAGCAGTTGGCTCTCTTCCCCAGAGACCCAGTACTTC.

The J gene is TRBJ1-3, the V gene TRBV6-5; the D gene is possibly TRBD1 (5 bases). This CDR3 has 14 residues. Trimming shortened V by 2 bases and J by 8 bases, and 13 bases separated the two germline ends. CDR1 and CDR2 from the germline V gene are MNHEY and SVGAGI. The CDR3: CASSYTGGAYTIYF. The CDR3 coding sequence is TGTGCCAGCAGTTACACCGGCGGGGCATACACCATATATTTT.

The rearrangement uses TRBV7-6 and TRBJ2-7, with TRBD2 matching over 11 bases. Trimming removed 4 bases from V and 6 bases from J; junction bases left unmatched: 8. Germline V gene sequence: CDR1 SGHVS, CDR2 FNYEAQ. CDR3 length: 15 residues. The CDR3 sequence: CASSSQTGTSGEQYF. CDR3 DNA sequence: TGTGCCAGCAGCTCCCAGACCGGGACTAGCGGCGAGCAGTACTTC.

V is TRBV27 and J is TRBJ2-1; D is perhaps TRBD2 (6 bases). The germline gives CDR1 MNHEY, CDR2 SMNVEV (reference sequence). The CDR3 spans 15 residues. The V end was cut by 3 bases, the J end by 2 bases, with 11 bases between. The CDR3 protein is CASSFRAGPYNEQFF. The CDR3 nucleotides are TGTGCCAGCAGTTTTCGGGCGGGGCCCTACAATGAGCAGTTCTTC.

The chain couples TRBV7-9 to TRBJ2-5; TRBD1 matches at 7 bases. This CDR3 comprises 15 residues. Germline lookup yields CDR1 SEHNR and CDR2 FQNEAQ (reference sequence). Unmatched junction bases numbered 9, after V lost 3 bases and J lost 5 bases. The CDR3 reads CASSFRQGAVETQYF. The CDR3 region has the DNA TGTGCCAGCAGCTTTAGACAGGGAGCGGTGGAGACCCAGTACTTC.

J is TRBJ2-3 and V is TRBV25-1; tentative D call: TRBD1 (5 bases). This CDR3 has 16 amino acids. The V end lost 2 bases, the J end lost 5 bases, and 17 bases lay between the germline ends. Germline values: CDR1 MGHDK, CDR2 SYGVNS. The CDR3 region is CASSERGPGSLDTQYF. The CDR3, as DNA: TGTGCCAGCAGTGAAAGGGGTCCTGGCTCCTTAGATACGCAGTATTTT.

This chain joins TRBV28 and TRBJ1-6, with 7 bases lining up with TRBD1. Trimming at V came to 0 bases and at J to 6 bases, leaving 5 bases not matched to a gene. The CDR3 extends over 16 amino acids. Germline CDR1 is MDHEN and CDR2 is SYDVKM. For the CDR3, the DNA is TGTGCCAGCAGTTTATGGAGGGGGCCGGGTAATTCACCCCTCCACTTT. This encodes CASSLWRGPGNSPLHF.

V and J are TRBV7-6 and TRBJ2-4; 8 bases agree with TRBD1. Germline lookup yields CDR1 SGHVS and CDR2 FNYEAQ. The CDR3 spans 18 residues. V shed 5 bases and J 2 bases; nucleotides not matched to a gene: 14. The CDR3 bases are TGTGCCAGCAGCGCGGCTGGGAAGGGACAGGTCACCAAAAACATTCAGTACTTC. Translating it yields CASSAAGKGQVTKNIQYF.

This clone was found a few times. The chain is built from TRBV30 and TRBJ1-2; D is undetermined. The CDR3 runs to 13 residues. With 4 bases removed from V and 5 bases from J, the gap between germline ends came to 14 bases. Germline CDR1 GTSNPN, CDR2 SVGIG (reference sequence). The CDR3 nucleotides are TGTGCCTGGAAAAAGACGGAGTGGTATGGCTACACCTTC. Translated, it gives CAWKKTEWYGYTF.

V and J are TRBV7-2 and TRBJ2-1; 10 bases line up with TRBD2. CDR3 length: 16 residues. V shed 7 bases and J 4 bases; nucleotides not matched to a gene: 10. The germline V gene has CDR1 SGHTA and CDR2 FQGNSA. DNA of the CDR3: TGTGCCAGCACCGCGCGGAGGACTAGCGGATACAATGAGCAGTTCTTC. Translation gives CASTARRTSGYNEQFF. The full variable domain, rest sourced from reference TRBV7-2 and TRBJ2-1, is GAGVSQSPSNKVTEKGKDVELRCDPISGHTALYWYRQSLGQGLEFLIYFQGNSAPDKSGLPSDRFSAERTGGSVSTLTIQRTQQEDSAVYLCASTARRTSGYNEQFFGPGTRLTVL.

The count of this clone is one. This chain connects TRBV7-9 to TRBJ1-1; TRBD1 agrees at 10 bases. Germline trimming cut 7 bases from V and 5 bases from J; bases unmatched to any gene: 10. The germline CDR1 and CDR2 sequences are SEHNR and FQNEAQ (reference sequence). This CDR3 is built from 15 residues. CDR3 protein: CASTPPGTGVTEAFF. The CDR3 DNA reads as TGTGCCAGCACCCCCCCCGGGACAGGGGTGACTGAAGCTTTCTTT.